The 14 T cell receptor beta chains below were found in one sample sequenced in a study of blood T cell repertoires in COVID-19. This table comes from immunoSEQ multiplex PCR, and its TCRdb copy is limited to in-frame clones, with some not included. The top ten hold 15% to 20% of the sample, which has 79,000 or so clones, around 88% seen once. The sequenced sample consisted of peripheral blood. Receptor source: a human donor in a cohort sampled during active COVID-19.

V usage is TRBV5-1 and J usage is TRBJ1-4; 7 bases match TRBD1. The CDR3 sequence is 16 residues long. The V gene's germline CDR1 is SGHRS and CDR2 YFSETQ. Germline trimming cut 0 bases from V and 3 bases from J; bases unmatched to any gene: 5. CDR3 loop: CASSLEGGRPNEKLFF. CDR3 coding DNA: TGCGCCAGCAGCTTGGAAGGGGGCAGGCCTAATGAAAAACTGTTTTTT.

The J gene is TRBJ2-7, the V gene TRBV27; D is perhaps TRBD2 (5 bases). The germline V gene has CDR1 MNHEY and CDR2 SMNVEV (reference sequence). The V and J ends lost 5 bases and 6 bases respectively, with 17 bases between them. CDR3 length: 14 residues. This CDR3 is CASSRGRGPREQYF. Here the CDR3 DNA reads TGTGCCAGCAGTCGAGGGAGAGGACCTCGCGAGCAGTACTTC.

The V and J genes are TRBV9 and TRBJ2-3; 9 nucleotides line up with TRBD2. The CDR3 has 15 residues. CDR1 is SGDLS, CDR2 YYNGEE, per germline. V lost 2 bases, J lost 5 bases, and 6 bases stayed unmatched. The CDR3 here is CASSVPAGGVDTQYF. In DNA form, the CDR3 reads TGTGCCAGCAGCGTCCCAGCGGGGGGCGTAGATACGCAGTATTTT.

The chain is built from TRBV11-2 and TRBJ2-4, with 10 bases fitting TRBD2. Germline V CDR1 and CDR2: SGHAT, FQNNGV. V lost 9 bases, J lost 8 bases, and 7 bases stayed unmatched. The CDR3 loop spans 13 amino acids. The CDR3 region is CASQWLAGDIQYF. CDR3 nucleotides: TGTGCCAGTCAGTGGCTAGCGGGGGACATTCAGTACTTC.

J is TRBJ1-1 and V is TRBV28; the match to TRBD1 covers 9 bases. Germline-derived CDR1 and CDR2 are MDHEN and SYDVKM. The CDR3 loop spans 14 amino acids. The ends lost 5 bases at V and 8 bases at J; junction bases unmatched: 9. The CDR3 DNA is TGTGCCAGCAGTAACGACAGGGGGACTTTCGAAGCTTTCTTT. It specifies CASSNDRGTFEAFF.

This clone was seen just once. J is TRBJ1-2 and V is TRBV2; 7 nucleotides line up with TRBD1. The germline CDR1 and CDR2 sequences are SNHLY and FYNNEI. CDR3 length: 16 amino acids. J was trimmed by 5 bases and V by 6 bases; bases with no gene match: 15. Here the CDR3 reads CASRDDRAVLIYGYTF. CDR3 nucleotides: TGTGCCAGCAGGGACGACAGGGCCGTCCTTATTTATGGCTACACCTTC.

This chain connects TRBV9 to TRBJ1-1; TRBD1 agrees at 10 bases. V lost 4 bases to trimming and J lost 4 bases; unmatched junction nucleotides: 4. Germline V gene lookup returns CDR1 SGDLS and CDR2 YYNGEE. The CDR3 consists of 14 residues. This chain's CDR3 is CASSLRTGGTEAFF. CDR3 coding DNA: TGTGCCAGCAGCCTTAGGACAGGGGGCACTGAAGCTTTCTTT.

The chain carries TRBV25-1 and TRBJ1-2; TRBD1 agrees at 8 bases. The V and J ends lost 5 bases and 6 bases, in that order; junction bases with no gene match: 11. The CDR3 totals 15 residues. The germline gives CDR1 MGHDK, CDR2 SYGVNS. CDR3: CASSSPRGLVNGYTF. Here the CDR3 DNA reads TGTGCCAGCAGTTCACCCAGGGGGCTTGTTAATGGCTACACCTTC.

This clone was observed a handful of times. V gene TRBV7-3 combines with J gene TRBJ1-6, with 9 bases lining up with TRBD1. The CDR3 length is 14 residues. The V segment lost 5 bases and the J segment 10 bases; nucleotides outside the gene matches: 6. In germline, CDR1 is SGHTA, CDR2 FQGTGA. CDR3 sequence: CASSRDRVRSPLHF. CDR3 nucleotides: TGTGCCAGCAGCCGGGACAGGGTCAGGTCACCCCTCCACTTT.

The chain carries TRBV19 and TRBJ2-7; D is uncertain. The germline gives CDR1 LNHDA, CDR2 SQIVND (reference sequence). V was shortened by 5 bases and J by 3 bases, with 11 bases between the two germline ends. The CDR3 totals 13 residues. The CDR3 DNA follows: TGTGCCAGTAGTGATTCGCGCTACTACGAGCAGTACTTC. Translation: CASSDSRYYEQYF.

The V call is TRBV12-5, the J call TRBJ1-1; 8 bases match TRBD1. Germline lookup yields CDR1 LGHNT and CDR2 FRNRAP. The CDR3 extends over 13 amino acids. V lost 1 base to trimming and J lost 7 bases; unmatched junction nucleotides: 2. The CDR3: CASGLADRVEAFF. CDR3 DNA sequence: TGTGCTAGTGGTTTGGCGGACAGGGTTGAAGCTTTCTTT.

This sequence joins TRBV27 and TRBJ2-2; 10 nucleotides line up with TRBD2. The CDR3 runs 15 residues. The junction had 3 bases not matched to a gene; V was cut back by 5 bases and J by 3 bases. Germline values: CDR1 MNHEY, CDR2 SMNVEV (reference sequence). CDR3 sequence (DNA): TGTGCCAGCAGTCCCGGGACTAGCGACACCGGGGAGCTGTTTTTT. It specifies CASSPGTSDTGELFF.

This clone was seen more than once but under ten times. The chain combines TRBV10-3 with TRBJ2-3, with TRBD2 matching 10 bases. Trimming took 4 bases from V and 4 from J; bases not matched to a gene: 14. The CDR3 runs to 18 residues. Germline V gene sequence: CDR1 ENHRY, CDR2 SYGVKD. CDR3 bases: TGTGCCATCAGTGGGGCTAGCGGGAGATTCAATGGCGCAGATACGCAGTATTTT. The encoded protein is CAISGASGRFNGADTQYF.

V and J are TRBV12-5 and TRBJ1-3, with no clear D. The ends were cut back, 1 base at V and 0 bases at J, with 10 bases in the middle. Germline CDR1 is LGHNT and CDR2 is FRNRAP. The CDR3 length is 16 residues. As DNA, the CDR3 is TGTGCTAGTGGTTTGGGTTTCACGAGCTCTGGAAACACCATATATTTT. The encoded protein is CASGLGFTSSGNTIYF.